Presented here are 17 T cell receptor beta chains from one specimen sequenced in a study of blood T cell repertoires in COVID-19 (dated by TCRdb to the early 2020s). The method behind the library was the immunoSEQ multiplex PCR assay. Sourced from immuneACCESS, this table was stored by TCRdb with only in-frame sequences that have V and J called. A share of the clones is absent; for the studies checked, an unresolved V gene accounts for under half, and the remainder has no known explanation. This sample comprises roughly 35,000 clones, roughly 90% of them detected only once. The ten largest clonotypes hold 9.5% to 13% of the sample. The sequenced sample consisted of peripheral blood. All receptors derive from a man in his sixties or seventies with acute or convalescent COVID-19.

As DNA, the CDR3 is TGTGCCAGCAGCTTACTAGCGGGGAGGGGCGACGAGCAGTACTTC. The encoded protein is CASSLLAGRGDEQYF. The chain has TRBV7-2 and TRBJ2-7, with 9 bases aligning to TRBD2. Trimming cost V 2 bases and J 5 bases; bases outside gene matches: 7. Germline lookup yields CDR1 SGHTA and CDR2 FQGNSA. The CDR3 totals 15 residues.

This chain links TRBV7-8 with TRBJ2-1, with no clear D. Between the trimmed V and J ends, which lost 10 bases and 9 bases, there was a span of 22 bases. The CDR3 runs 14 residues. Germline CDR1 is SGHVS and CDR2 is FQNEAQ. The CDR3 region has the DNA TGTGCCACCGTTGAGCTCTTATACCCCCCTGAGCAGTTCTTC. Amino acid sequence: CATVELLYPPEQFF.

The CDR3 spells CASSLQEKLFF. DNA of the CDR3: TGTGCCAGCAGTTTACAGGAAAAACTGTTTTTT. The chain is built from TRBV28 and TRBJ1-4; D ambiguous. Germline loops: CDR1 MDHEN, CDR2 SYDVKM. This CDR3 comprises 11 residues. V lost 2 bases and J 8 bases, leaving 3 bases between the germline ends.

The V call is TRBV7-2, the J call TRBJ1-2; the match to TRBD1 covers 8 bases. This CDR3 is 15 amino acids long. Per germline, CDR1 SGHTA and CDR2 FQGNSA. Losses at the gene ends were 5 bases for V and 3 bases for J; bases not matched to a gene: 8. The CDR3 sequence is CASSPGTGGHYGYTF. The CDR3 DNA follows: TGTGCCAGCAGCCCTGGGACAGGTGGACACTATGGCTACACCTTC.

V gene TRBV12-3 or TRBV12-4 combines with J gene TRBJ2-5; 15 bases align to TRBD2. This CDR3 is 13 amino acids long. The CDR3 sequence is CATGTSGRETQYF. The CDR3 DNA sequence: TGTGCTACCGGGACTAGCGGGAGGGAGACCCAGTACTTC.

V usage is TRBV2 and J usage is TRBJ1-6; no reliable D call. This CDR3 spans 17 amino acids. Germline V gene lookup returns CDR1 SNHLY and CDR2 FYNNEI. Trimming took off 5 bases at V and 0 bases at J, with 14 bases between the two ends. CDR3 loop: CASSPSGRSSYNSPLHF. The CDR3 DNA reads TGTGCCAGCAGTCCCTCGGGGAGGTCCTCCTATAATTCACCCCTCCACTTT.

The chain combines TRBV28 with TRBJ1-1; 9 nucleotides align to TRBD1. V shed 10 bases, J shed 1 base, and the junction held 7 bases outside the gene matches. Germline V gene data show CDR1 as MDHEN and CDR2 as SYDVKM. The CDR3 contains 14 residues. The CDR3 is CAIVGQGKNTEAFF. The DNA for the CDR3 is TGTGCCATCGTGGGACAGGGCAAGAACACTGAAGCTTTCTTT.

This clone has a single count. The genes are TRBV5-4 and TRBJ2-3; perhaps TRBD1 as D (5 bases). The V end was cut by 1 base, the J end by 0 bases, with 9 bases between. Per germline, CDR1 SGHNT and CDR2 YYREEE (reference sequence). The length of the CDR3 is 15 residues. In DNA, the CDR3 is TGTGCCAGCAGCTTGCAGGGATTTAGCACAGATACGCAGTATTTT. It codes for CASSLQGFSTDTQYF. Full variable domain (missing parts from reference TRBV5-4 and TRBJ2-3): ETGVTQSPTHLIKTRGQQVTLRCSSQSGHNTVSWYQQALGQGPQFIFQYYREEENGRGNFPPRFSGLQFPNYSSELNVNALELDDSALYLCASSLQGFSTDTQYFGPGTRLTVL.

This rearrangement joins TRBV5-1 to TRBJ1-2, with 9 bases lining up with TRBD1. The CDR3 totals 15 residues. Germline trimming cut 5 bases from V and 6 bases from J; bases unmatched to any gene: 11. CDR1 is SGHRS, CDR2 YFSETQ, per germline. The CDR3 loop is CASSSDRGTRDGYTF. CDR3 DNA sequence: TGCGCCAGCAGTTCTGACAGGGGGACTAGGGATGGCTACACCTTC.

The chain links TRBV7-2 to TRBJ1-2; D not resolved. Trimming took off 1 base at V and 8 bases at J, with 5 bases between the two ends. The length of the CDR3 is 11 residues. Germline V gene sequence: CDR1 SGHTA, CDR2 FQGNSA. The CDR3 DNA reads as TGTGCCAGCAGCTTAGTTAGCGGCTACACCTTC. It yields the protein CASSLVSGYTF. Using reference TRBV7-2 and TRBJ1-2 for the parts outside the CDR3, the full variable domain is GAGVSQSPSNKVTEKGKDVELRCDPISGHTALYWYRQSLGQGLEFLIYFQGNSAPDKSGLPSDRFSAERTGGSVSTLTIQRTQQEDSAVYLCASSLVSGYTFGSGTRLTVV.

This clone occurred once. The CDR3 here is CASSVGQGIYGYTF. The CDR3 nucleotides read TGTGCCAGCAGCGTAGGACAGGGGATCTATGGCTACACCTTC. V gene TRBV9 combines with J gene TRBJ1-2; 8 nucleotides agree with TRBD1. Trimming removed 0 bases from V and 4 bases from J; junction bases left unmatched: 2. CDR3 length equals 14 residues. Germline V gene data show CDR1 as SGDLS and CDR2 as YYNGEE.

V is TRBV28 and J is TRBJ1-4, with D perhaps TRBD1 (5 bases). Germline values: CDR1 MDHEN, CDR2 SYDVKM. V lost 8 bases to trimming and J lost 5 bases, with 15 bases between them. This CDR3 spans 14 amino acids. CDR3: CASGNRQKNEKLFF. CDR3 sequence (DNA): TGTGCCAGCGGAAACCGACAGAAGAATGAAAAACTGTTTTTT.

The CDR3 reads CASRPTLTGQYEQYF. The CDR3 region has the DNA TGTGCCAGCAGGCCTACCCTAACAGGGCAGTACGAGCAGTACTTC. The chain combines TRBV6-5 with TRBJ2-7, with a weak D call TRBD1 (6 bases). CDR1 is MNHEY, CDR2 SVGAGI, per germline. This CDR3 is built from 15 residues. Trimming pared 6 bases from V and 4 bases from J, leaving 19 bases between.

This chain uses TRBV10-3 with TRBJ2-7; TRBD2 matches 11 bases. V was pared by 3 bases and J by 1 base, with 2 bases of the junction left unmatched. The length of the CDR3 is 15 residues. Germline V gene lookup returns CDR1 ENHRY and CDR2 SYGVKD. This CDR3 is CAISDPSGRSYEQYF. The CDR3 DNA sequence: TGTGCCATCAGTGACCCTAGCGGGAGGTCCTACGAGCAGTACTTC.

V and J are TRBV6-5 and TRBJ1-5, with a possible D match to TRBD1 (5 bases). CDR1 MNHEY and CDR2 SVGAGI come from the germline V gene. The CDR3 has 13 amino acids. The germline V and J ends were trimmed by 8 bases and 5 bases, with 13 bases remaining between them. The CDR3 here is CASGRAYDQPQHF. CDR3 DNA: TGTGCCAGCGGCAGGGCTTATGATCAGCCCCAGCATTTT.

This clone has more than one count but fewer than ten. This chain connects TRBV4-2 to TRBJ1-2; 8 nucleotides agree with TRBD1. Germline CDR1 LGHNA, CDR2 YNFKEQ. The CDR3 extends over 16 amino acids. The trim removed 2 bases at V and 6 bases at J, leaving 11 bases unmatched. CDR3 DNA sequence: TGTGCCAGCAGCCAAACGGCAGGGGGCGCCGGACATGGCTACACCTTC. Translation gives CASSQTAGGAGHGYTF.

This clone was seen a handful of times. The chain joins TRBV25-1 to TRBJ2-7; TRBD1 matches 7 bases. J gave up 5 bases and V 4 bases, and 8 bases lay outside the gene matches. This CDR3 is 14 amino acids long. From germline, CDR1 is MGHDK and CDR2 SYGVNS. CDR3 coding DNA: TGTGCCAGCAGTGCGTTGACAGGGCGCAACGAGCAGTACTTC. Protein product: CASSALTGRNEQYF.